These 30 T cell receptor beta chains came from one sample sequenced in a study of T cells in Graves' hyperthyroidism and ophthalmopathy. RNA transcripts were the template for amplifying TCR beta CDR3 regions. In the first-round RT-PCR of the TCR CDR3, the HTBI primer set was used. TCRdb re-called the multiplex PCR reads with MiXCR, one entry per CDR3 protein. The sample holds about 350,000 distinct CDR3 sequences, more than 11% seen once. The sequenced sample consisted of blood. The origin of the receptors is a woman between 25 and 40 years old with Graves' hyperthyroidism.

The rearrangement links TRBV19 to TRBJ2-1, with D unresolved. Trimming stripped 6 bases from V and 6 bases from J, with 21 bases between. This CDR3 region has 16 residues. CDR1 and CDR2 (germline): LNHDA, SQIVND (reference sequence). As DNA, the CDR3 is TGTGCCAGTAGGCATCTGGCCCGAGCTAGTGGCAATGAGCAGTTCTTC. This sequence encodes CASRHLARASGNEQFF.

The chain employs TRBV7-2 and TRBJ2-1, with D uncertain. V was shortened by 5 bases and J by 7 bases, with 9 bases between the two germline ends. The CDR3 covers 12 residues. From germline, CDR1 is SGHTA and CDR2 FQGNSA. CDR3 residues: CASSIRLNEQFF. As DNA, the CDR3 is TGTGCCAGCAGCATTAGGTTAAATGAGCAGTTCTTC.

The table lists this clonotype with many counts. The chain joins TRBV28 to TRBJ1-1; D uncertain. From germline, CDR1 is MDHEN and CDR2 SYDVKM. V was clipped by 7 bases and J by 4 bases, with 16 bases between them. CDR3 length equals 14 residues. The CDR3 spells CASKKTELTTEAFF. CDR3 bases: TGTGCCAGCAAGAAGACCGAACTCACCACTGAAGCTTTCTTT.

This clonotype appeared many times. The gene calls are TRBV28 and TRBJ2-7, with D perhaps TRBD1 (5 bases). The germline CDR1 and CDR2 sequences are MDHEN and SYDVKM. Trimming left V 7 bases short and J 2 bases short, with 24 bases between. The CDR3 is 17 amino acids. The chain's CDR3 is CASTPLNLGRRPYEQYF. The DNA for the CDR3 is TGTGCCAGCACCCCATTGAATTTGGGGCGCCGACCCTACGAGCAGTACTTC.

This clonotype appeared many times. This rearrangement joins TRBV11-2 to TRBJ1-3; D remains unclear. The V and J ends lost 5 bases and 0 bases respectively, with 5 bases between them. CDR3 size: 13 residues. Looked up from germline, CDR1 is SGHAT and CDR2 is FQNNGV. The chain's CDR3 is CASSVSSGNTIYF. CDR3 nucleotides: TGTGCCAGCAGCGTTAGCTCTGGAAACACCATATATTTT.

This clonotype was detected a few times. The chain carries TRBV5-8 and TRBJ2-5, with D perhaps matching TRBD2 (6 bases). Germline CDR1 reads SGHTS; CDR2 reads YDEGEE. Trimming pared 1 base from V and 1 base from J, leaving 8 bases between. The CDR3 has 14 residues. Written as DNA, the CDR3 is TGTGCCAGCAGCTTGTACGGGGGCCAAGAGACCCAGTACTTC. Its translation is CASSLYGGQETQYF.

This clonotype appeared many times. This rearrangement joins TRBV30 to TRBJ2-5, with a weak D call TRBD1 (6 bases). V was pared by 1 base and J by 2 bases, with 11 bases between. This CDR3 contains 14 residues. Looked up from germline, CDR1 is GTSNPN and CDR2 is SVGIG (reference sequence). CDR3: CAWSDLRGQETQYF. CDR3 nucleotides: TGTGCCTGGAGTGATTTGAGGGGGCAAGAGACCCAGTACTTC.

This clonotype was detected only once. A clone one base away is much larger, so this may be a read error. The chain is built from TRBV24-1 and TRBJ2-3; D may be TRBD1 (5 bases). The CDR3 totals 14 residues. Germline CDR1 KGHDR, CDR2 SFDVKD. CDR3 nucleotide sequence: TGTGCCACCAGTGGTTTGAAAGGGGCGGATACGCAGTATTTT. Amino acids: CATSGLKGADTQYF.

This clonotype was observed at least ten times. This rearrangement joins TRBV10-3 to TRBJ1-1; D remains unclear. Trimming took 5 bases from V and 5 from J, leaving 6 bases between them. Germline-derived CDR1 and CDR2 are ENHRY and SYGVKD. The CDR3 length is 11 residues. CDR3 residues: CAISSRTEAFF. Written as DNA, the CDR3 is TGTGCCATCAGTTCCAGGACTGAAGCTTTCTTT.

This clonotype was seen a handful of times. The chain uses TRBV19 and TRBJ1-5; D gene unclear. Trimming shortened V by 2 bases and J by 4 bases, and 9 bases separated the two germline ends. This CDR3 has 14 residues. Germline lookup yields CDR1 LNHDA and CDR2 SQIVND (reference sequence). This chain's CDR3 is CASSIRTPNQPQHF. The CDR3 DNA reads as TGTGCCAGTAGTATAAGGACCCCGAATCAGCCCCAGCATTTT.

This clonotype was seen many times. The V gene is TRBV28, the J gene TRBJ2-1, with D hard to call. Trimming left V 7 bases short and J 8 bases short, with 15 bases between. The V gene's germline CDR1 is MDHEN and CDR2 SYDVKM. The CDR3 contains 13 residues. The CDR3 spells CASTVGSTDEQFF. CDR3 coding DNA: TGTGCCAGCACGGTGGGATCAACCGATGAGCAGTTCTTC.

This clonotype was observed many times. The chain is built from TRBV20-1 and TRBJ2-7; 7 positions agree with TRBD1. V was pared by 6 bases and J by 4 bases, with 15 bases of the junction left unmatched. Germline assignment: CDR1 DFQATT and CDR2 SNEGSKA (reference sequence). This CDR3 region has 15 residues. CDR3 sequence: CSAQNRTGKRYEQYF. The CDR3 coding sequence is TGCAGTGCCCAGAACAGGACAGGCAAGAGATACGAGCAGTACTTC.

In its sample, this clonotype was seen a few times. The rearrangement joins TRBV12-3 or TRBV12-4 to TRBJ2-6; D might be TRBD2 (6 bases). Trimming shortened V by 5 bases and J by 1 base, and 15 bases separated the two germline ends. The length of the CDR3 is 17 residues. The CDR3 spells CASSPLMGGSGANVLTF. The CDR3, as DNA: TGTGCCAGCAGTCCCCTTATGGGGGGTTCTGGGGCCAACGTCCTGACTTTC.

This clonotype has a handful of counts. At one boundary the junction diverges from the germline segment, which might be a read error. The rearrangement joins TRBV19 to TRBJ1-5; possibly TRBD1 for D (6 bases). Germline CDR1 is LNHDA and CDR2 is SQIVND (reference sequence). The CDR3 is 14 residues long. CDR3 protein: CASSVETGPQPQHF. DNA for the CDR3: TGTGCCAGTAGTGTAGAGACAGGACCCCAGCCCCAGCATTTT.

A few counts support this clonotype. The genes are TRBV2 and TRBJ1-1; D uncertain. V dropped 9 bases and J dropped 10 bases, with 12 bases sitting between them. The CDR3 sequence is 10 residues long. The germline CDR1 and CDR2 sequences are SNHLY and FYNNEI. The DNA of the CDR3 is TGTGCCAGGGGTCCGGTGGGAGCTTTCTTT. It codes for CARGPVGAFF.

The rearrangement joins TRBV5-5 to TRBJ1-5; tentative D call: TRBD1 (5 bases). CDR1 is SGHKS and CDR2 is YYEKEE in the germline V gene (reference sequence). V lost 0 bases, J lost 5 bases, and 15 bases lay in between. CDR3 size: 16 residues. The CDR3 spells CASSLALYRDYQPQHF. The CDR3 region has the DNA TGTGCCAGCAGCTTGGCCCTATATAGGGACTATCAGCCCCAGCATTTT.

This clonotype was counted between two and nine times. The chain employs TRBV3-1 and TRBJ2-1; no clear D gene. The CDR3 spans 14 residues. CDR1 is LGHDT, CDR2 YNNKEL, per germline (reference sequence). The V and J ends lost 2 bases and 0 bases respectively, with 5 bases between them. The CDR3 is CASSQISSYNEQFF. The CDR3 bases are TGTGCCAGCAGCCAAATCAGCTCCTACAATGAGCAGTTCTTC.

This clonotype was seen ten or more times. The chain couples TRBV27 to TRBJ2-7, with 10 bases matching TRBD1. The CDR3 is 13 residues long. J was trimmed by 7 bases and V by 6 bases; bases with no gene match: 6. Germline V gene data show CDR1 as MNHEY and CDR2 as SMNVEV (reference sequence). The CDR3 spells CASSPTGGEEQYF. CDR3 bases: TGTGCCAGCAGCCCGACAGGGGGCGAGGAGCAGTACTTC.

Remarks on this clonotype: A single base separates this from a much larger clone, so it may be a read error. This chain connects TRBV20-1 to TRBJ2-7; D gene unclear. Germline assignment: CDR1 DFQATT and CDR2 SNEGSKA (reference sequence). The CDR3 spans 12 residues. The CDR3 sequence is CNARSDGHEQYF. CDR3 bases: TGCAATGCCCGATCGGACGGTCACGAGCAGTACTTC.

In its sample, this clonotype was seen many times. CDR3 loop: CASSTPVLADTQYF. The CDR3 DNA sequence: TGTGCCAGCAGTACCCCAGTGCTAGCAGATACGCAGTATTTT. The chain joins TRBV28 to TRBJ2-3; the D is unclear. The CDR3 has 14 amino acids. Germline V gene lookup returns CDR1 MDHEN and CDR2 SYDVKM. V was cut by 5 bases and J by 4 bases, with 13 bases left in between.

The genes are TRBV10-3 and TRBJ1-4; TRBD1 might be the D (5 bases). With 3 bases removed from V and 8 bases from J, the gap between germline ends came to 13 bases. Germline loops: CDR1 ENHRY, CDR2 SYGVKD. CDR3 size: 14 residues. CDR3 nucleotide sequence: TGTGCCATCAGTGAACGGCAGGGCGGAGAAAAACTGTTTTTT. Its translation: CAISERQGGEKLFF.

This clonotype was detected only a few times. A junction end diverges from the germline sequence, so it may reflect a read error. The chain is built from TRBV7-2 and TRBJ2-5; D gene unclear. The CDR3 runs 13 residues. In germline, CDR1 is SGHTA, CDR2 FQGNSA. CDR3 residues: CASSLARSPSPHF. CDR3 nucleotides: TGTGCCAGCAGCTTAGCGCGGAGCCCTTCCCCCCACTTC.

Comments on this clonotype: This clone may be a read error of a much larger clone one base away. The chain recombines TRBV9 with TRBJ2-5, with 8 bases aligning to TRBD2. Germline V CDR1 and CDR2: SGDLS, YYNGEE. This CDR3 comprises 15 residues. The CDR3 bases are TGTGTCAGCAGCGTAGCAAGTAGCGGGACTGAGACCCAGTACTTC. Protein sequence: CVSSVASSGTETQYF.

This clonotype came up a few times. As the CDR3 is not closed by the conserved phenylalanine or tryptophan, this likely results from a read error. CDR3 sequence (DNA): TGTGCCATCAGACCGGGAGATAGAGTTCTGAGCGATGGCTACACCCTC. Translation: CAIRPGDRVLSDGYTL. The chain is built from TRBV10-3 and TRBJ1-2; no clear D. The CDR3 runs 16 residues. From germline, CDR1 is ENHRY and CDR2 SYGVKD. V gave up 6 bases and J gave up 6 bases, with 23 bases separating them.

This clonotype was detected a few times. The rearrangement joins TRBV20-1 to TRBJ2-1; D call uncertain. CDR3 length: 15 residues. V shed 2 bases and J shed 0 bases, with 11 bases lying between them. CDR1 and CDR2 (germline): DFQATT, SNEGSKA (reference sequence). This CDR3 reads CSARLPANSYNEQFF. CDR3 bases: TGCAGTGCTAGACTTCCCGCGAACTCCTACAATGAGCAGTTCTTC.

The genes are TRBV19 and TRBJ2-7, with D perhaps TRBD1 or TRBD2 (5 bases each). CDR1 LNHDA and CDR2 SQIVND come from the germline V gene (reference sequence). There are 14 residues in the CDR3. Trimming took 4 bases from V and 6 from J, leaving 16 bases between them. The CDR3 here is CASSTSGAVGEQYF. Here the CDR3 DNA reads TGTGCCAGTAGTACCTCCGGGGCGGTAGGCGAGCAGTACTTC.

The table lists this clonotype with many counts. This chain connects TRBV19 to TRBJ2-7, with 9 nucleotides matching TRBD1. The V gene's germline CDR1 is LNHDA and CDR2 SQIVND (reference sequence). The CDR3 runs 14 residues. J gave up 4 bases and V 5 bases, and 6 bases lay outside the gene matches. The CDR3 bases are TGTGCCAGTAGTCGGGACAGGGTTCAGTACGAGCAGTACTTC. Its protein product is CASSRDRVQYEQYF.

This clonotype has only a few counts. This chain connects TRBV11-2 to TRBJ2-3; 8 bases fit TRBD2. The CDR3 has 16 residues. The junction had 4 bases not matched to a gene; V was cut back by 1 base and J by 1 base. In germline, CDR1 is SGHAT, CDR2 FQNNGV. Here the CDR3 reads CASSLVTGRGTDTQYF. CDR3 sequence (DNA): TGTGCCAGCAGCTTAGTTACCGGGAGGGGCACAGATACGCAGTATTTT.

Turning to this clonotype: A much more abundant neighbour one base away suggests this may be a read error. This chain joins TRBV25-1 and TRBJ2-5; D is ambiguous. The CDR3 has 17 residues. V was trimmed by 1 base and J by 3 bases, leaving 18 bases between them. Per the germline V gene, CDR1 is MGHDK and CDR2 is SYGVNS. The chain's CDR3 is CASSECACLGNEETQYF. The CDR3 nucleotides are TGTGCCAGCAGTGAATGTGCTTGTCTAGGCAACGAAGAGACCCAGTACTTC.

This clonotype has ten or more counts. This rearrangement joins TRBV18 to TRBJ2-3; unclear D gene. CDR3 length equals 12 residues. The germline CDR1 and CDR2 sequences are KGHSH and LQKENI. V shed 6 bases and J shed 2 bases, with 6 bases lying between them. DNA for the CDR3: TGTGCCAGCTCGCCGGTCACAGATACGCAGTATTTT. Translating gives CASSPVTDTQYF.